This T cell receptor beta chain was observed in a study of sequential checkpoint blockade in melanoma. Overall study: TCRβ was sequenced from DNA of approximately 99 pretreatment tumors. Twenty-two patients had matched tumor biopsies before treatment and at week 13 after nivolumab or ipilimumab alone.

The method was immunoSEQ multiplex PCR; TCRdb's version includes in-frame clones alone and lacks a portion of them. The sample includes 15,000 to 20,000 clones, about 28% of them seen just once. Study conclusions and caveats: Pretreatment TIL clonality tracked with response in the nivolumab-first arm. Tumor T-cell fraction and clonality correlated with PD-L1 and CD8+ counts.

This clone turned up a few times. The antigen remains undetermined. Treatment defined: randomized to nivolumab then ipilimumab (arm A) or the reverse (arm B). Trimming removed 8 bases at V and 6 bases at J, with 11 bases between. This CDR3 has 11 amino acids. The clonotype was recovered from a human donor with melanoma. The sequenced sample was tumor tissue (inferred from file names), obtained from a patient given nivolumab and ipilimumab in sequence. This chain joins TRBV6-7 and TRBJ2-7; tentative D call: TRBD2 (7 bases). TRBV6-7 is recorded as an ORF, its role being uncertain. CDR3 nucleotide sequence: TGTGCCAGCCGGGGAGGGGGCGAGCAGTACTTC. It encodes CASRGGGEQYF.